This T cell receptor beta chain is drawn from a study of T cell responses to AZD1222 COVID-19 vaccine. About this clone: What it binds is unknown.

CDR3 length: 15 amino acids. Germline trimming cut 6 bases from V and 9 bases from J; bases unmatched to any gene: 8. From germline, CDR1 is MDHEN and CDR2 SYDVKM. Study-wide results and limits: None of the repertoires were sampled until the peak T cell response had passed. Nearly half of unique spike-specific TCRs reportedly avoided B.1.351 and B.1.1.7 mutated regions. Only 6 or 7 individuals given AZD1222 were seropositive at baseline.

Produced via immunoSEQ multiplex PCR; TCRdb's table is partial and in-frame only. This table holds about 67,000 clones, around 84% found once. The sequence was obtained from an adult in good health. Sequences were derived from peripheral blood, sampled on day 0 of AZD1222 vaccination. The genes are TRBV28 and TRBJ1-6; the match to TRBD1 covers 10 bases. Here the CDR3 reads CASSTDRGIGSPLHF. For the CDR3, the DNA is TGTGCCAGCAGCACGGACAGGGGGATTGGTTCACCCCTCCACTTT. Full variable domain (outside the CDR3, taken from reference TRBV28 and TRBJ1-6): DVKVTQSSRYLVKRTGEKVFLECVQDMDHENMFWYRQDPGLGLRLIYFSYDVKMKEKGDIPEGYSVSREKKERFSLILESASTNQTSMYLCASSTDRGIGSPLHFGNGTRLTVT.